Below, 25 T cell receptor beta chains from the same sample are listed, as sequenced in a study of blood T cells in healthy people across ages. For the second PCR, which ran for about 7 to 11 cycles, a sample-barcoded 5' primer and a J-beta primer mix were used. TCRdb reprocessed the 5' RACE reads via MiXCR and lists one record per CDR3 protein. The table lists 730,000 or so distinct CDR3 sequences, roughly 43% of them singletons, with 20% to 25% in the top ten. Sequenced input: blood. These receptors were obtained from a woman in her fifties or sixties in good health.

The V call is TRBV29-1, the J call TRBJ1-1; D remains ambiguous. In germline, CDR1 is SQVTM, CDR2 ANQGSEA. Trimming took off 7 bases at V and 0 bases at J, with 12 bases between the two ends. The CDR3 runs 13 residues. The CDR3 nucleotides are TGCAGCGCTCGACGGCTTTTGAACACTGAAGCTTTCTTT. Amino acids: CSARRLLNTEAFF.

Ten or more counts support this clonotype. The V gene is TRBV5-1, the J gene TRBJ2-7; D may be TRBD1 (5 bases). The ends were cut back, 0 bases at V and 0 bases at J, with 10 bases in the middle. The CDR3 length is 15 residues. Germline loops: CDR1 SGHRS, CDR2 YFSETQ. For the CDR3, the DNA is TGCGCCAGCAGCTTGGGACAGCAAACCTCCTACGAGCAGTACTTC. It encodes CASSLGQQTSYEQYF.

In the case of this clonotype: A much larger clonotype is one base distant, so this may be a read error. This chain uses TRBV7-2 with TRBJ2-3, with 7 bases aligning to TRBD1. CDR3 length equals 14 residues. Trimming removed 2 bases from V and 3 bases from J; junction bases left unmatched: 2. Germline CDR1 SGHTA, CDR2 FQGNSA. CDR3 sequence: CASSLRQGTDTQYF. CDR3 DNA sequence: TGTGCCAGCAGCTTAAGACAGGGAACAGATACGCAGTATTTT. Drawing the rest from reference TRBV7-2 and TRBJ2-3, the complete variable domain is GAGVSQSPSNKVTEKGKDVELRCDPISGHTALYWYRQSLGQGLEFLIYFQGNSAPDKSGLPSDRFSAERTGGSVSTLTIQRTQQEDSAVYLCASSLRQGTDTQYFGPGTRLTVL.

In this sample, this clonotype turned up a few times. This chain connects TRBV27 to TRBJ2-7; tentative D call: TRBD1 (5 bases). V shed 4 bases and J shed 3 bases, with 22 bases lying between them. This CDR3 contains 17 residues. Germline-derived CDR1 and CDR2 are MNHEY and SMNVEV (reference sequence). The DNA of the CDR3 is TGTGCCAGCAGTTCAAGGACATTGGGCGGAACTCACTACGAGCAGTACTTC. As protein: CASSSRTLGGTHYEQYF.

The chain joins TRBV29-1 to TRBJ2-1; D gene unclear. The ends were cut back, 8 bases at V and 4 bases at J, with 12 bases in the middle. This CDR3 region has 12 residues. Looked up from germline, CDR1 is SQVTM and CDR2 is ANQGSEA. CDR3 region: CSLVGQYNEQFF. For the CDR3, the DNA is TGCAGCCTTGTAGGCCAATACAATGAGCAGTTCTTC.

The genes are TRBV20-1 and TRBJ1-6, with D unresolved. Trimming left V 4 bases short and J 13 bases short, with 17 bases between. This CDR3 region has 13 residues. The germline CDR1 and CDR2 sequences are DFQATT and SNEGSKA (reference sequence). DNA of the CDR3: TGCAGTGCTACCGCGGGTCCCCCCCAGCCCCTCCACTTT. This sequence encodes CSATAGPPQPLHF.

This clonotype has only a few counts. The chain is built from TRBV12-3 or TRBV12-4 and TRBJ1-2, with a tentative D call TRBD1 (5 bases). Trimming left V 7 bases short and J 2 bases short, with 26 bases between. The CDR3 length is 18 residues. CDR3 amino acids: CASTLGGGNHKRNYGYTF. In DNA form, the CDR3 reads TGTGCCAGCACTCTCGGCGGGGGGAACCATAAGCGCAACTATGGCTACACCTTC.

The chain combines TRBV20-1 with TRBJ1-1; D perhaps matches TRBD1 (5 bases). The V and J ends lost 7 bases and 1 base respectively, with 10 bases between them. Germline V gene sequence: CDR1 DFQATT, CDR2 SNEGSKA (reference sequence). CDR3 size: 12 residues. Written as DNA, the CDR3 is TGCAGTGTACGGAGGGGGAACACTGAAGCTTTCTTT. Its protein product is CSVRRGNTEAFF.

This clonotype has just a few counts. The chain has TRBV5-1 and TRBJ2-5; D call uncertain. The J call may be in error: the DNA end matches TRBJ2-7 better. This CDR3 comprises 11 residues. CDR1 and CDR2 (germline): SGHRS, YFSETQ. The CDR3 is CASKGGPEQYF. CDR3 bases: TGCGCCAGCAAAGGTGGGCCCGAGCAGTACTTC.

There are a few counts of this clonotype. V gene TRBV5-1 combines with J gene TRBJ2-4; D remains ambiguous. The J call may not be correct, given that the DNA end is closer to TRBJ2-7. This CDR3 spans 13 amino acids. Germline V lookup: CDR1 SGHRS, CDR2 YFSETQ. The CDR3 reads CASSPQFNSEQYF. CDR3 DNA: TGCGCCAGCAGCCCCCAATTTAATAGCGAGCAGTACTTC.

The V call is TRBV5-4, the J call TRBJ2-7; 9 bases are shared with TRBD1. This CDR3 has 15 amino acids. The ends lost 2 bases at V and 3 bases at J; junction bases unmatched: 6. Germline CDR1 reads SGHNT; CDR2 reads YYREEE (reference sequence). The CDR3 DNA follows: TGTGCCAGCAGCTTCGACCAGGGACAGGGCTACGAGCAGTACTTC. It encodes CASSFDQGQGYEQYF.

This chain links TRBV21-1 with TRBJ1-2; TRBD1 was called by the table and not checked on the DNA. TRBV21-1 is listed as a pseudogene. This CDR3 comprises 15 residues. The CDR3 nucleotides are TGTGCCAGCAGCCTTGGCAGGGAGGCTAACTATGGCTACACCTTC. Protein: CASSLGREANYGYTF.

In this sample, this clonotype turned up a few times. The J gene is TRBJ2-5, the V gene TRBV4-1, with D possibly being TRBD1 or TRBD2 (5 bases each). Trimming took off 6 bases at V and 7 bases at J, with 18 bases between the two ends. CDR1 is MGHRA, CDR2 YSYEKL, per germline. This CDR3 contains 14 residues. The chain's CDR3 is CASSRGLLYGTQYF. The CDR3 region has the DNA TGCGCCAGCAGTCGGGGCTTGCTCTACGGGACCCAGTACTTC.

This chain connects TRBV7-9 to TRBJ2-1; unclear D gene. The CDR3 is 11 residues long. Germline CDR1 and CDR2: SEHNR and FQNEAQ (reference sequence). V dropped 6 bases and J dropped 3 bases, with 3 bases sitting between them. The CDR3 DNA sequence: TGTGCCAGCAGGAGCTACAATGAGCAGTTCTTC. Amino acids: CASRSYNEQFF.

This clonotype was detected many times. V gene TRBV29-1 combines with J gene TRBJ2-1, with D perhaps given as TRBD1 or TRBD2 (6 bases each). CDR3 length: 14 amino acids. V lost 4 bases to trimming and J lost 2 bases, with 12 bases between them. Germline V gene data show CDR1 as SQVTM and CDR2 as ANQGSEA. CDR3: CSVAGASTYNEQFF. CDR3 sequence (DNA): TGCAGCGTTGCGGGGGCTTCGACCTACAATGAGCAGTTCTTC.

The chain couples TRBV27 to TRBJ2-1, with TRBD2 identical over 16 bases. This CDR3 spans 19 amino acids. V lost 3 bases, J lost 0 bases, and 5 bases stayed unmatched. Germline V gene data show CDR1 as MNHEY and CDR2 as SMNVEV (reference sequence). CDR3 nucleotide sequence: TGTGCCAGCAGTTTGGGACTAGCGGGAGGGAGAAGCTCCTACAATGAGCAGTTCTTC. It encodes CASSLGLAGGRSSYNEQFF.

V and J are TRBV4-1 and TRBJ2-3; D ambiguous. V lost 1 base to trimming and J lost 9 bases, with 20 bases between them. From germline, CDR1 is MGHRA and CDR2 YSYEKL. CDR3 length: 16 amino acids. In DNA, the CDR3 is TGCGCCAGCAGCCAAGCGAGAGGCTTGGGAACTCTCACGCAGTATTTT. This gives the protein CASSQARGLGTLTQYF.

V and J are TRBV6-6 and TRBJ2-6; 12 bases agree with TRBD1. The CDR3 covers 17 residues. Germline CDR1 and CDR2: MNHNY and SVGAGI (reference sequence). Trimming at V came to 5 bases and at J to 3 bases, leaving 5 bases not matched to a gene. CDR3 sequence: CASSQRDRGLGANVLTF. For the CDR3, the DNA is TGTGCCAGCAGTCAGAGGGACAGGGGGCTTGGGGCCAACGTCCTGACTTTC.

Note on this clonotype: A read error may explain this, as a much larger clone is one base away. V usage is TRBV29-1 and J usage is TRBJ2-1; D is tentatively TRBD1 or TRBD2 (6 bases each). V lost 8 bases and J lost 12, with 14 bases in between. The CDR3 consists of 10 residues. Germline assignment: CDR1 SQVTM and CDR2 ANQGSEA. The chain's CDR3 is CSRGADVQFF. CDR3 nucleotides: TGCAGCAGGGGGGCCGACGTGCAGTTCTTC.

The V and J genes are TRBV7-2 and TRBJ2-3, with 10 bases aligning to TRBD2. The CDR3 is 17 residues long. Germline V lookup: CDR1 SGHTA, CDR2 FQGNSA. The V segment lost 0 bases and the J segment 4 bases; nucleotides outside the gene matches: 7. The CDR3 DNA reads as TGTGCCAGCAGCTTAGCGCTAGGACTAGCGGTCGCAGATACGCAGTATTTT. Encoded protein: CASSLALGLAVADTQYF.

The chain recombines TRBV29-1 with TRBJ2-5; TRBD1 might be the D (6 bases). The CDR3 runs 12 residues. Germline V gives CDR1 SQVTM, CDR2 ANQGSEA. Trimming stripped 2 bases from V and 3 bases from J, with 7 bases between. The CDR3 sequence is CSVETGKETQYF. Written as DNA, the CDR3 is TGCAGCGTTGAAACAGGGAAAGAGACCCAGTACTTC.

This clonotype has a handful of counts. The chain combines TRBV7-3 with TRBJ2-7, with D possibly being TRBD1 (5 bases). The CDR3 is 14 amino acids. Germline V gene sequence: CDR1 SGHTA, CDR2 FQGTGA. The V gene lost 4 bases and the J gene lost 0 bases, with 10 bases spanning the gap. CDR3 coding DNA: TGTGCCAGCAGCTCCGACAGTACCTCCTACGAGCAGTACTTC. It codes for CASSSDSTSYEQYF.

The CDR3 loop is CASSFDRVTDTEAFF. The CDR3 DNA reads as TGTGCCAGCAGCTTCGACAGGGTAACTGACACTGAAGCTTTCTTT. This sequence joins TRBV5-6 and TRBJ1-1, with TRBD1 matching 7 bases. Losses at the gene ends were 2 bases for V and 3 bases for J; bases not matched to a gene: 7. The germline V gene encodes CDR1 SGHDT and CDR2 YYEEEE. This CDR3 has 15 residues. The whole variable domain, filled in from reference TRBV5-6 and TRBJ1-1, reads DAGVTQSPTHLIKTRGQQVTLRCSPKSGHDTVSWYQQALGQGPQFIFQYYEEEERQRGNFPDRFSGHQFPNYSSELNVNALLLGDSALYLCASSFDRVTDTEAFFGQGTRLTVV.

This clonotype occurred a few times. This sequence joins TRBV28 and TRBJ2-1, with TRBD1 as a possible D gene (6 bases). The CDR3 covers 12 residues. In germline, CDR1 is MDHEN, CDR2 SYDVKM. The V gene lost 4 bases and the J gene lost 8 bases, with 9 bases spanning the gap. For the CDR3, the DNA is TGTGCCAGCAGTTCCAGGGGCGATGAGCAGTTCTTC. Translating gives CASSSRGDEQFF.

There are a few counts of this clonotype. V is TRBV6-2 or TRBV6-3 and J is TRBJ2-7, with 10 bases identical to TRBD2. Germline assignment: CDR1 MNHEY and CDR2 SVGEGT. The CDR3 consists of 15 residues. Trimming took 5 bases from V and 7 from J; bases not matched to a gene: 11. The CDR3, as DNA: TGTGCCAGCAGTCGAGATCTAGCGGGAGAAGGTGAGCAGTACTTC. This translates into CASSRDLAGEGEQYF.